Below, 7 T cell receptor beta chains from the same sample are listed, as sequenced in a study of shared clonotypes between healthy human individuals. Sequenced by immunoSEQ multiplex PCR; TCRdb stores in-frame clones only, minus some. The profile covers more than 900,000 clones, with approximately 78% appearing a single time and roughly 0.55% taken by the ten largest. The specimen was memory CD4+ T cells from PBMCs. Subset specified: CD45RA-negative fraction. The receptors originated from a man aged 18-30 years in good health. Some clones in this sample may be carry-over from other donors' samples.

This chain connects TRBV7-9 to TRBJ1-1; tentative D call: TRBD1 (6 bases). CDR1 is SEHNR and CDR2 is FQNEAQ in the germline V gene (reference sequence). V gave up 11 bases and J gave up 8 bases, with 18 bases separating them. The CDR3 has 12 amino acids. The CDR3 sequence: CAGGQQGPEAFF. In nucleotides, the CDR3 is TGTGCCGGGGGGCAACAGGGACCCGAAGCTTTCTTT.

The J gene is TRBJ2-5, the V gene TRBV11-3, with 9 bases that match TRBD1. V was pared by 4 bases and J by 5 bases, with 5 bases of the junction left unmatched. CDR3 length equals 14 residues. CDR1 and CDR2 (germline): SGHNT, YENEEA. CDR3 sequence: CASSSGQGRETQYF. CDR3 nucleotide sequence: TGTGCCAGCAGCTCGGGACAGGGCAGGGAGACCCAGTACTTC. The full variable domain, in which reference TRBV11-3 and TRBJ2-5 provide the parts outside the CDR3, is EAGVVQSPRYKIIEKKQPVAFWCNPISGHNTLYWYLQNLGQGPELLIRYENEEAVDDSQLPKDRFSAERLKGVDSTLKIQPAELGDSAVYLCASSSGQGRETQYFGPGTRLLVL.

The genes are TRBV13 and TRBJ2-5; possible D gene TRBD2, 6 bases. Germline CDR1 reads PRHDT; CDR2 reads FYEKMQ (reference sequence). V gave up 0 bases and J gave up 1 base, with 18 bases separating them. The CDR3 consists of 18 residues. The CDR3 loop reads CASSLGLGTGGGQETQYF. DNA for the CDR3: TGTGCCAGCAGCTTAGGCCTTGGTACCGGGGGTGGCCAAGAGACCCAGTACTTC.

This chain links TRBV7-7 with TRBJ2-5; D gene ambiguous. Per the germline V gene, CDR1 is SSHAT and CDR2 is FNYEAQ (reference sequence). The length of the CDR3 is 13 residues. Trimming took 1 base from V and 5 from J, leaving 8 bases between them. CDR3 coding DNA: TGTGCCAGCAGCTTAGGAGGTCTGGAGACCCAGTACTTC. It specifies CASSLGGLETQYF.

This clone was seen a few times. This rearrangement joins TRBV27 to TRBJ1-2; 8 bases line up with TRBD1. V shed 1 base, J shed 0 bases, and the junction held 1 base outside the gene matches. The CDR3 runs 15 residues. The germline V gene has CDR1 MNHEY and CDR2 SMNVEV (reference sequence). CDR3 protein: CASSLYRGANYGYTF. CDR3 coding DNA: TGTGCCAGCAGTTTATACAGGGGGGCTAACTATGGCTACACCTTC.

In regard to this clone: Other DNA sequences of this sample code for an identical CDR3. CDR3 residues: CASSLTRNTGELFF. CDR3 DNA sequence: TGTGCCAGCAGCTTAACTCGGAACACCGGGGAGCTGTTTTTT. The V gene is TRBV7-3, the J gene TRBJ2-2, with D hard to call. V gave up 0 bases and J gave up 1 base, with 3 bases separating them. The germline V gene has CDR1 SGHTA and CDR2 FQGTGA. The CDR3 sequence is 14 residues long.

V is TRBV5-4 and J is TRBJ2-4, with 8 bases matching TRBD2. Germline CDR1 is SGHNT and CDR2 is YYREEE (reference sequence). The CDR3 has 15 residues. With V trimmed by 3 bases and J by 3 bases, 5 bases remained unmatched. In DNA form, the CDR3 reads TGTGCCAGCAGCTCAACTAGCGGTTACAAAAACATTCAGTACTTC. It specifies CASSSTSGYKNIQYF. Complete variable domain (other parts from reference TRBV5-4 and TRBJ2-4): ETGVTQSPTHLIKTRGQQVTLRCSSQSGHNTVSWYQQALGQGPQFIFQYYREEENGRGNFPPRFSGLQFPNYSSELNVNALELDDSALYLCASSSTSGYKNIQYFGAGTRLSVL.